The rows below give T cell receptor delta chains drawn from one sample of a study of gamma-delta T cells after stem cell transplantation. TCRdb re-analyzed the RT-PCR reads via CATT. The sample holds 11,000 or so delta-chain clones, about 1.2% seen once. The material sequenced was gamma-delta T cells. Every receptor here comes from a human donor. It is not recorded whose cells these are; they may come from a transplant donor. The CDR3 runs from the conserved cysteine through the conserved F or W. The D gene is left open where the match is weak. The size field is filled for only some rows; it gives once, few, many or a size class.

clone_size: .; d_call: TRDD3; j_call: TRDJ1; v_call: TRDV2; cdr3_aa: CACDTSLLGDTTTDKLIF; cdr3_nt: TGTGCCTGTGACACTTCATTACTGGGGGATACGACCACCGATAAACTCATCTTT
clone_size: many; d_call: TRDD3; j_call: TRDJ1; v_call: TRDV2; cdr3_aa: CACDTMPLETGAYTDKLIF; cdr3_nt: TGTGCCTGTGACACCATGCCCCTGGAGACTGGGGCGTACACCGATAAACTCATCTTT
clone_size: few; d_call: TRDD3; j_call: TRDJ1; v_call: TRDV2; cdr3_aa: CACDTLGDTRYKLIF; cdr3_nt: TGTGCCTGTGACACACTGGGGGATACGCGCTATAAACTCATCTTT
clone_size: .; d_call: TRDD3; j_call: TRDJ1; v_call: TRDV2; cdr3_aa: CACDTVPNPVLGDTPRAADKLIF; cdr3_nt: TGTGCCTGTGACACAGTACCTAACCCTGTACTGGGGGATACTCCCCGTGCGGCCGATAAACTCATCTTT
clone_size: medium-sized; d_call: TRDD3; j_call: TRDJ3; v_call: TRDV2; cdr3_aa: CACDTGVGGYASSWDTRQMFF; cdr3_nt: TGTGCCTGTGACACCGGAGTTGGGGGATACGCCAGCTCCTGGGACACCCGACAGATGTTTTTC
clone_size: many; d_call: TRDD3; j_call: TRDJ3; v_call: TRDV2; cdr3_aa: CACDTVVGDTSWDTRQMFF; cdr3_nt: TGTGCCTGTGACACCGTGGTGGGGGACACCTCCTGGGACACCCGACAGATGTTTTTC
clone_size: .; d_call: TRDD3; j_call: TRDJ1; v_call: TRDV2; cdr3_aa: CACEQITLLGDTRGTDKLIF; cdr3_nt: TGTGCCTGTGAACAAATTACATTACTGGGGGATACGAGGGGCACCGATAAACTCATCTTT
clone_size: large; d_call: TRDD3; j_call: TRDJ3; v_call: TRDV2; cdr3_aa: CACDILGDESSWDTRQMFF; cdr3_nt: TGTGCCTGTGACATACTGGGGGACGAGAGCTCCTGGGACACCCGACAGATGTTTTTC
clone_size: .; d_call: .; j_call: TRDJ3; v_call: TRDV2; cdr3_aa: CACDTTGTFSWDTRQMFF; cdr3_nt: TGTGCCTGTGACACCACTGGGACTTTCTCCTGGGACACCCGACAGATGTTTTTC
clone_size: few; d_call: TRDD3; j_call: TRDJ1; v_call: TRDV2; cdr3_aa: CACDGLGDSSDKLIF; cdr3_nt: TGCGCCTGTGACGGACTGGGGGATAGTTCCGATAAACTCATCTTT
clone_size: medium-sized; d_call: .; j_call: TRDJ1; v_call: TRDV2; cdr3_aa: CACDTVAEPRHGAHGGTDKLIF; cdr3_nt: TGTGCCTGTGACACCGTGGCAGAACCGAGACATGGAGCCCACGGTGGTACCGATAAACTCATCTTT
clone_size: .; d_call: TRDD3; j_call: TRDJ1; v_call: TRDV2; cdr3_aa: CACDSLLGDTRTDKLIF; cdr3_nt: TGTGCCTGTGACTCTCTACTGGGGGATACGCGCACCGATAAACTCATCTTT
clone_size: .; d_call: TRDD3; j_call: TRDJ1; v_call: TRDV2; cdr3_aa: CACDPLGVGDTVADKLIF; cdr3_nt: TGTGCCTGTGACCCTCTTGGGGTGGGGGATACCGTAGCCGATAAACTCATCTTT
clone_size: many; d_call: TRDD3; j_call: TRDJ3; v_call: TRDV2; cdr3_aa: CACDATGGYGGSWDTRQMFF; cdr3_nt: TGTGCCTGTGACGCCACTGGGGGATACGGAGGCTCCTGGGACACCCGACAGATGTTTTTC
clone_size: many; d_call: TRDD3; j_call: TRDJ3; v_call: TRDV2; cdr3_aa: CACDTGGGYDQSSWDTRQMFF; cdr3_nt: TGTGCCTGTGACACCGGTGGGGGATACGACCAAAGCTCCTGGGACACCCGACAGATGTTTTTC
clone_size: medium-sized; d_call: TRDD3; j_call: TRDJ1; v_call: TRDV2; cdr3_aa: CACDTLLGDTRSTDKLIF; cdr3_nt: TGTGCCTGTGACACCCTACTGGGGGATACGCGTTCTACCGATAAACTCATCTTT
clone_size: medium-sized; d_call: .; j_call: TRDJ3; v_call: TRDV2; cdr3_aa: CACDTGGFASWDTRQMFF; cdr3_nt: TGTGCCTGTGACACCGGGGGGTTCGCGTCCTGGGACACCCGACAGATGTTTTTC
clone_size: few; d_call: .; j_call: TRDJ1; v_call: TRDV2; cdr3_aa: CACDNVGPILTDKLIF; cdr3_nt: TGTGCCTGTGATAACGTGGGGCCTATTTTAACCGATAAACTCATCTTT
clone_size: few; d_call: .; j_call: TRDJ3; v_call: TRDV2; cdr3_aa: CACDTAGGSSWDTRQMFF; cdr3_nt: TGTGCCTGTGACACGGCTGGAGGAAGCTCCTGGGACACCCGACAGATGTTTTTC
clone_size: medium-sized; d_call: TRDD3; j_call: TRDJ1; v_call: TRDV2; cdr3_aa: CACDTWGLGDNPLSDKLIF; cdr3_nt: TGTGCCTGTGACACTTGGGGACTGGGGGATAACCCTTTGTCCGATAAACTCATCTTT
clone_size: .; d_call: TRDD3; j_call: TRDJ1; v_call: TRDV2; cdr3_aa: CACDRLLGDTKTYHTDKLIF; cdr3_nt: TGTGCCTGTGACCGCCTACTGGGGGATACGAAGACATACCACACCGATAAACTCATCTTT
clone_size: medium-sized; d_call: TRDD3; j_call: TRDJ1; v_call: TRDV2; cdr3_aa: CACDTVRGLGDTGDKLIF; cdr3_nt: TGTGCCTGTGACACCGTCCGGGGACTGGGGGATACGGGCGATAAACTCATCTTT
clone_size: few; d_call: TRDD3; j_call: TRDJ1; v_call: TRDV2; cdr3_aa: CACDTVVLGDTDGTDKLIF; cdr3_nt: TGTGCCTGTGACACCGTGGTACTGGGGGATACTGACGGCACCGATAAACTCATCTTT
clone_size: .; d_call: TRDD3; j_call: TRDJ1; v_call: TRDV2; cdr3_aa: CACDTVSQFSTLLGDSHTDKLIF; cdr3_nt: TGTGCCTGTGACACCGTTTCCCAGTTCTCCACCTTACTGGGGGATAGCCACACCGATAAACTCATCTTT
clone_size: .; d_call: TRDD3; j_call: TRDJ1; v_call: TRDV2; cdr3_aa: CACDTMLGDTRKEDKLIF; cdr3_nt: TGTGCCTGTGACACTATGCTGGGGGATACGCGCAAGGAGGATAAACTCATCTTT
clone_size: .; d_call: TRDD3; j_call: TRDJ1; v_call: TRDV2; cdr3_aa: CARDTSWGILTPMKRTDKLIF; cdr3_nt: TGTGCCCGTGACACAAGCTGGGGGATCCTCACCCCTATGAAGCGCACCGATAAACTCATCTTT